The source of this TCR beta chain is a study of blood T cell repertoires in COVID-19. Study information: The United States, Italy and Spain were the sources of the acute and convalescent COVID-19 samples.

In the original workflow: Researchers report that nucleated cell counts were estimated from reference gene primer amplification. Here immunoSEQ multiplex PCR was the method, and the copy in TCRdb shows in-frame clones only, minus some. The DNA was the basis for D and trimming; V, J and clone size are from that table. The sample contains about 320,000 clones, 70% to 90% of which appear only once. Participants had their cohort set by participant-reported clinical history. Cohort 3 donors counted as recovered after two negative PCRs, clearance, or resolved symptoms. V was trimmed by 4 bases and J by 3 bases, leaving 7 bases between them. Germline CDR1 SNHLY, CDR2 FYNNEI. The length of the CDR3 is 13 residues.

Sequenced: PBMCs or T cells enriched from blood (not recorded which). This receptor was identified in a woman aged 25-40 years who had recovered from COVID-19. The chain recombines TRBV2 with TRBJ1-5; no firm D call. DNA of the CDR3: TGTGCCAGCAGTGTCTCTCTCAATCAGCCCCAGCATTTT. This encodes CASSVSLNQPQHF.